The source of this T cell receptor beta chain is a study of PD-1 blockade in classical Hodgkin lymphoma. Relapse was seen in all patients after autologous stem cell transplantation, and brentuximab vedotin exposure was variable. The table came from immunoSEQ multiplex PCR; TCRdb's copy has only in-frame clones and leaves some out. Among just under 100,000 clones, 75% to 90% were seen once, and the ten largest hold 12%. V lost 6 bases, J lost 3 bases, and 10 bases lay in between. The CDR3 consists of 13 residues. Germline V CDR1 and CDR2: MRHNA, SNTAGT. The V gene is TRBV6-4, the J gene TRBJ2-3; D perhaps matches TRBD2 (7 bases). This sequence originates from a human donor with classical Hodgkin lymphoma. The sequences come from peripheral blood mononuclear cells (PBMCs), collected at baseline. The CDR3, as DNA: TGTGCCAGCAGACAGGGAGGGACAGATACGCAGTATTTT. The encoded protein is CASRQGGTDTQYF.